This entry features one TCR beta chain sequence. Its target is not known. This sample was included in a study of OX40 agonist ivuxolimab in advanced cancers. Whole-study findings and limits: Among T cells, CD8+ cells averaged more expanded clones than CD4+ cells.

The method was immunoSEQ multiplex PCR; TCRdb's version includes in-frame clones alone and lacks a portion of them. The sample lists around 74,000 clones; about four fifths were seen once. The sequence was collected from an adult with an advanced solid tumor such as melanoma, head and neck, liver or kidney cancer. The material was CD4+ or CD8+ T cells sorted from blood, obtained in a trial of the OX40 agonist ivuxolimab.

CDR3 DNA sequence: TGTGCCAGCAGTCTAGCGGGAGGTACCTACGAGCAGTACTTC. Protein sequence: CASSLAGGTYEQYF. J is TRBJ2-7 and V is TRBV6-5; 11 nucleotides align to TRBD2. The CDR3 spans 14 residues. After removal of 5 bases from V and 2 bases from J, the junction contained 2 bases not matched to a gene. Germline V gene lookup returns CDR1 MNHEY and CDR2 SVGAGI.